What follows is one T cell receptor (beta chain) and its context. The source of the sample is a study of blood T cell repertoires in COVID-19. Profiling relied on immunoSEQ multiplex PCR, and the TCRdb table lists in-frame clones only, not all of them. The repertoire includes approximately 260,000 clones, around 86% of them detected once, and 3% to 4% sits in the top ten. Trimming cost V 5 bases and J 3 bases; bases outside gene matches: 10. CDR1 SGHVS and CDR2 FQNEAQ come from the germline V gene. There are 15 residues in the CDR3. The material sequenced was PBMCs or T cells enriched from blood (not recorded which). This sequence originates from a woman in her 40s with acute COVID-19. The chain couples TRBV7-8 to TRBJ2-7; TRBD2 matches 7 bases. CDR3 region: CASSPGGGWGYEQYF. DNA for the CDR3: TGTGCCAGCAGCCCTGGGGGGGGATGGGGCTACGAGCAGTACTTC.